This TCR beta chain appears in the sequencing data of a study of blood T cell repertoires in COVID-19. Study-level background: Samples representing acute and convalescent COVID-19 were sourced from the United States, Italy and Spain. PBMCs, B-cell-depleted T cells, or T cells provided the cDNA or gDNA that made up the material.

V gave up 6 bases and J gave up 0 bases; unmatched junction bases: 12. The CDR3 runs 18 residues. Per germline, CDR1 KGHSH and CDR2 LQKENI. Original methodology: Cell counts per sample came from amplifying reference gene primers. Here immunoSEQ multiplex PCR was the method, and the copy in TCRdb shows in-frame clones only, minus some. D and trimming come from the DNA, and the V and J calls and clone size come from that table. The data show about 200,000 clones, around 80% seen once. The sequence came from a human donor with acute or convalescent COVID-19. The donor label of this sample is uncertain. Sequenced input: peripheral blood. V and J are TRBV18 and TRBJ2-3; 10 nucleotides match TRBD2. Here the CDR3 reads CASSPTSGKGFSTDTQYF. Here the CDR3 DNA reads TGTGCCAGCTCTCCCACTAGCGGGAAGGGTTTTAGCACAGATACGCAGTATTTT.